This record concerns one T cell receptor beta chain sequence. Antigen: not known. A universal primer site was created by template switching, with the cDNA bearing unique molecular identifiers. MiXCR was run by TCRdb on the 5' RACE reads, yielding one entry per CDR3 protein. Here the sample spans around 1.7 million distinct CDR3 sequences, under 35% being singletons. CDR3 length equals 14 residues. Germline V gives CDR1 DFQATT, CDR2 SNEGSKA (reference sequence). V gave up 2 bases and J gave up 2 bases, with 11 bases separating them. The data belong to a study of identical twins. Study-wide points: Zero-insertion analyses might be partly confounded by invariant T cells like MAIT and iNKT. Twin pairs had excess sharing that was weaker in beta out-of-frame sequences.

Every donor was a healthy Caucasian. The source is a newborn girl in good health. The V call is TRBV20-1, the J call TRBJ2-3; D is perhaps TRBD2 (5 bases). Material for sequencing was cord blood. DNA for the CDR3: TGCAGTGCTAGAACGCAGCGGCCCACAGATACGCAGTATTTT. This sequence encodes CSARTQRPTDTQYF.